The sample holds a few counts of the clone carrying this TCR beta chain. Its antigen is still unknown. The data derive from a study of cytomegalovirus exposure and HLA in healthy donors. Findings and limits, study-wide: Earlier analysis looked at TCR beta V segments, and most were productive about 90% or about 30% of the time. In a later analysis, several top co-occurrence clusters appeared linked to parvovirus B19, influenza, CMV and Epstein-Barr virus. Sequencing likely generated an artifact that appeared as a cluster of highly shared sequence variants.

This CDR3 is 15 amino acids long. Germline V gene lookup returns CDR1 MNHNS and CDR2 SASEGT. V dropped 6 bases and J dropped 2 bases, with 16 bases sitting between them. The PCR had 60 Vbeta and 13 Jbeta primers. TCRdb's table, derived via immunoSEQ multiplex PCR, lists solely in-frame clones and lacks some. The data contain fewer than 120,000 clones, 65% to 85% of them seen just once; the ten biggest clones take up 6.2%. The clonotype comes from a man aged 25 to 40 in good health and CMV-seropositive. The V and J genes are TRBV6-1 and TRBJ2-5; D possibly corresponds to TRBD1 (6 bases). Sequenced: PBMCs. The CDR3, as DNA: TGTGCCAGCAGCAACAGAGGGACACAGCAAGAGACCCAGTACTTC. Translating it yields CASSNRGTQQETQYF.